The T cell receptor (beta chain) under discussion was sequenced for a study of blood T cell repertoires in COVID-19. Whole-study context: COVID-19 samples collected from the United States, Italy and Spain covered acute and convalescent phases.

Under the authors' procedure: Counts of nucleated cells, estimated from reference gene primer amplification, were obtained. Profiled with immunoSEQ multiplex PCR; TCRdb holds only in-frame clones, not every one. V and J calls and clone size come straight from that table; D and trimming were deduced from the DNA. In the table there are about 180,000 clones, about nine tenths of which are singletons. Germline-derived CDR1 and CDR2 are SNHLY and FYNNEI. V lost 7 bases to trimming and J lost 3 bases, with 9 bases between them. CDR3 size: 12 residues. The genes are TRBV2 and TRBJ1-2; D perhaps matches TRBD1 (5 bases). The sequencing input was peripheral blood. The receptor was isolated from a woman in her 30s with acute or convalescent COVID-19. The CDR3 bases are TGTGCCAGCAATGGAGGGGACTATGGCTACACCTTC. It specifies CASNGGDYGYTF.